This T cell receptor beta chain is drawn from a study of cytomegalovirus exposure and HLA in healthy donors. As concerns this clone: What it binds is unknown.

In the PCR, 60 Vbeta and 13 Jbeta primers were used. Profiled with immunoSEQ multiplex PCR; TCRdb holds only in-frame clones, not every one. The sample has over 150,000 clones, under 80% seen once; the top ten hold under 15%. This CDR3 region has 14 residues. Per the germline V gene, CDR1 is MNHEY and CDR2 is SMNVEV (reference sequence). V lost 6 bases to trimming and J lost 0 bases, with 12 bases between them. Study-wide points: TCR sequences were mostly rare, though some public TCRs occurred in many donors.

The TCR sequence derives from a woman between 50 and 59 years old in good health and CMV-seropositive. Sequenced input: PBMCs. The V call is TRBV27, the J call TRBJ2-7, with D perhaps matching TRBD1 (6 bases). The CDR3 DNA is TGTGCCAGCAGCCATGTGGACAGCTCCTACGAGCAGTACTTC. Protein product: CASSHVDSSYEQYF.